These T cell receptor beta chains were read from a single sample in a study of blood T cells in healthy people across ages. One entry per CDR3 protein results from TCRdb running MiXCR on the 5' RACE reads. The table shows 380,000 or so distinct CDR3 sequences, with more than 45% occurring only once. Sequences were obtained from blood. These receptors were collected from a man aged 60 to 69 in good health. CDR3s include the opening cysteine and the closing phenylalanine or tryptophan. A D gene is named only where the DNA matches it firmly. Clone size is stated in some rows and not others, as once, few, many or a class when expanded.

v_call,j_call,cdr3_length,d_call,clone_size,cdr3_nt,cdr3_aa
TRBV27,TRBJ2-1,16,-,-,TGTGCCAGCAGTGCTCTTTGGCGGAAGACTGTCGATGAGCAGTTCTTC,CASSALWRKTVDEQFF
TRBV5-6,TRBJ2-4,15,TRBD2,-,TGTGCCAGCAGCCTCCGGGCTAGCGGGAGGGACATTCAGTACTTC,CASSLRASGRDIQYF
TRBV9,TRBJ2-3,14,-,few,TGTGCCAGCAGCGTTATAGCTAGCACAGATACGCAGTATTTT,CASSVIASTDTQYF
TRBV29-1,TRBJ2-3,14,TRBD2,few,TGCAGCGTTGAAGACAGGACTAGCTCAGATACGCAGTATTTT,CSVEDRTSSDTQYF
TRBV15,TRBJ1-4,17,-,many,TGTGCCACCAGCAGCCCCCCGGGAGGGCGGACTAATGAAAAACTGTTTTTT,CATSSPPGGRTNEKLFF
TRBV20-1,TRBJ2-1,16,-,few,TGCAGTGCTAGAGACCGAAGGGGGGGACCCTACAATGAGCAGTTCTTC,CSARDRRGGPYNEQFF
TRBV4-3,TRBJ2-3,14,-,-,TGCGCCAGCAGCCGAGCGCGCGTAACAGATACGCAGTATTTT,CASSRARVTDTQYF
TRBV5-6,TRBJ2-5,15,TRBD2,-,TGTGCCAGCAGCTCATGGACTAGCGACCAAGAGACCCAGTACTTC,CASSSWTSDQETQYF
TRBV10-3,TRBJ1-5,13,-,-,TGTGCCATCTCGGGACAAAGGAATCAGCCCCAGCATTTT,CAISGQRNQPQHF
TRBV5-5,TRBJ2-2,14,-,-,TGTGCCAGCAGCTTCCGGCTAGCTGCCGGGGAGCTGTTTTTT,CASSFRLAAGELFF
TRBV28,TRBJ2-7,12,-,-,TGTGCCACCAGGCGGGCCATGAAGGAGCAGTACTTC,CATRRAMKEQYF
TRBV29-1,TRBJ2-5,14,TRBD1,many,TGCAGCGTTGACGGCCAGGGGGTTCTAGAGACCCAGTACTTC,CSVDGQGVLETQYF
TRBV6-6,TRBJ1-1,14,-,-,TGTGCCAGCAGAGAGGACCCTAGGCACACTGAAGCTTTCTTT,CASREDPRHTEAFF
TRBV6-2/TRBV6-3,TRBJ2-7,17,TRBD1,-,TGTGCCAGCAGTTACCGTTTGGACAGGACCGGTTGGTACGAGCAGTACTTC,CASSYRLDRTGWYEQYF
TRBV20-1,TRBJ2-7,16,-,-,TGCAGTGCTAGAGATCGTCAGGGGGACTACACCAACGAGCAGTACTTC,CSARDRQGDYTNEQYF
TRBV27,TRBJ1-2,16,-,-,TGTGCCAGCGGTTCTACCTCAGGGCCACCTAACTATGGCTACACCTTC,CASGSTSGPPNYGYTF
TRBV30,TRBJ2-7,12,-,few,TGTGCCTGGAGTGGGTTCACCTACGAGCAGTACTTC,CAWSGFTYEQYF
TRBV29-1,TRBJ2-3,17,TRBD2,many,TGCAGCGTTCCCAACCACTTACTAGCGGGGGGTTCGGATACGCAGTATTTT,CSVPNHLLAGGSDTQYF
TRBV20-1,TRBJ2-1,15,TRBD1,once,TGCAGTGCCCAACAGGGGACGCTTGCAAGTGATGAGCAGTTCTTC,CSAQQGTLASDEQFF
TRBV5-5,TRBJ1-1,15,-,-,TGTGCCAGCAGCCCTGAGAGGGCGCGAGGCACTGAAGCTTTCTTT,CASSPERARGTEAFF
TRBV7-9,TRBJ2-5,15,TRBD1,-,TGTGCCAGCAGCCGTCCCGGGACAGGGCTGGAGACCCAGTACTTC,CASSRPGTGLETQYF
TRBV12-3/TRBV12-4,TRBJ2-3,14,-,few,TGTGCCAGCAGTTTAGGACTAGGGGTAGATACGCAGTATTTT,CASSLGLGVDTQYF
TRBV7-8,TRBJ2-5,17,-,few,TGTGCCAGCAGCTCCCCTTCCCCGGGCACCTCGCAAGAGACCCAGTACTTC,CASSSPSPGTSQETQYF
TRBV27,TRBJ2-5,14,TRBD2,-,TGTGCCAGCAGTTGGACTAGCGGGATGGGTGTGCAGTACTTC,CASSWTSGMGVQYF
TRBV6-2/TRBV6-3,TRBJ2-5,14,TRBD1,few,TGTGCCAGCAGTTACGGGGACAGTCGGGAGACCCAGTACTTC,CASSYGDSRETQYF
TRBV7-2,TRBJ2-1,16,TRBD1,once,TGTGCCAGCAGCTTAACACGTACAGGGGCGTACAATGAGCAGTTCTTC,CASSLTRTGAYNEQFF
TRBV5-1,TRBJ1-2,15,-,once,TGCGCCAGCAGCTCCCGCCCCGGGGCGCCCGGGGGCTACACCTTC,CASSSRPGAPGGYTF
TRBV4-3,TRBJ2-7,15,-,few,TGCGCCAGCAGCCTAGAGAAAGGGGGGTGGTACGAGCAGTACTTC,CASSLEKGGWYEQYF
TRBV20-1,TRBJ2-1,15,TRBD2,-,TGCAGTGCTAGAGACGGCGGGAGGGGAGACAATGAGCAGTTCTTC,CSARDGGRGDNEQFF
TRBV6-6,TRBJ2-1,17,-,-,TGTGCCAGCAGCCCACCGGGGTGGAAGGGCACCTACAATGAGCAGTTCTTC,CASSPPGWKGTYNEQFF
TRBV7-9,TRBJ2-1,11,-,-,TGTGCCAGCAGCCAGAGACACAAGCAGTTCTTC,CASSQRHKQFF
TRBV20-1,TRBJ2-1,14,-,-,TGCAGTGCTAGGCTCGGGGGCCGAGACAATGAGCAGTTCTTC,CSARLGGRDNEQFF
TRBV20-1,TRBJ2-7,13,-,-,TGCAGTGCCCGGGGTCGGACACCCACCGAGCAGTACTTC,CSARGRTPTEQYF
TRBV7-9,TRBJ2-1,13,-,-,TGTGCCAGCAGCTTAGCGACGGGGAATGAGCAGTTCTTC,CASSLATGNEQFF
TRBV7-9,TRBJ2-3,14,-,-,TGCGCCAGCAGCCGCGCTAGCGACACAGATACGCAGTATTTT,CASSRASDTDTQYF
TRBV20-1,TRBJ2-4,15,-,-,TGCAGTGCTAGAGATAGAGTAGTGGTCAAAAACATTCAGTACTTC,CSARDRVVVKNIQYF
TRBV2,TRBJ1-2,15,-,few,TGTGCCAGCAGCCCGGCCCCGGGGGGAGGAGGGGGCTACACCTTC,CASSPAPGGGGGYTF